The clone carrying this TCR beta chain was recorded many times. These data originate in a study of read filtering for tumor transcriptome and immune sequencing. At the time of active disease, bone marrow was collected from every patient. CDR1 is DFQATT and CDR2 is SNEGSKA in the germline V gene (reference sequence). The V gene lost 6 bases and the J gene lost 0 bases, with 8 bases spanning the gap. The CDR3 is 12 amino acids. From approximately 400 ng of RNA, a library with molecular barcoded alpha/delta and beta/gamma adaptors was made. TCRdb reprocessed the reads via MiXCR and lists one record per CDR3 protein. The data contain 75,000 to 95,000 distinct CDR3 sequences, about 22% of them singletons.

This chain joins TRBV20-1 and TRBJ1-1; D may be TRBD1 (5 bases). The sample consisted of a population of CD138-negative cells sorted from bone marrow. The sequence came from a donor aged 40 or older with multiple myeloma. The CDR3: CSAPGLNTEAFF. The CDR3 nucleotides are TGCAGTGCCCCGGGACTGAACACTGAAGCTTTCTTT.